The rows below give T cell receptor beta chains drawn from one sample of a study of blood T cell repertoires in COVID-19. Libraries were prepared by immunoSEQ multiplex PCR; TCRdb keeps only in-frame clonotypes and omits some of them. The sample yields roughly 100,000 clones, more than 70% seen once. Sequencing was done on a sample of peripheral blood. The receptors stem from a woman of 80 years or more in a cohort sampled during active COVID-19. CDR3s include the opening cysteine and the closing phenylalanine or tryptophan. D genes are given only for firm matches. Clone size appears in some rows only: once, few, many, or a class for an expanded clone.

TRBD1	.	TRBV6-5	TRBJ1-2	CASSYRTGGGGYTF	TGTGCCAGCAGTTACCGGACAGGGGGAGGCGGCTACACCTTC
.	.	TRBV3-1/TRBV3-2	TRBJ2-3	CASSQNSGNAQYF	TGTGCCAGCAGCCAAAATTCCGGGAATGCGCAGTATTTT
TRBD1	.	TRBV24-1	TRBJ2-1	CATSATGQGSDNEQFF	TGTGCCACCAGTGCAACGGGACAGGGGAGTGACAATGAGCAGTTCTTC
.	.	TRBV7-9	TRBJ2-1	CASSLRVSYNEQFF	TGTGCCAGCAGCTTGCGGGTCTCCTACAATGAGCAGTTCTTC
TRBD2	.	TRBV3-1/TRBV3-2	TRBJ2-1	CASSQLGTSGEVAFF	TGTGCCAGCAGCCAATTGGGGACTAGCGGGGAGGTAGCGTTCTTC
.	.	TRBV7-2	TRBJ1-2	CASSPAGRPYGYTF	TGTGCCAGCAGCCCAGCGGGGCGCCCCTATGGCTACACCTTC
.	.	TRBV19	TRBJ1-1	CASSIEEGLNTEAFF	TGTGCCAGTAGTATAGAAGAGGGCTTGAACACTGAAGCTTTCTTT
.	.	TRBV3-1/TRBV3-2	TRBJ1-2	CASSLSGAANYGYTF	TGTGCCAGCAGCCTTTCAGGGGCCGCTAACTATGGCTACACCTTC
.	.	TRBV15	TRBJ1-2	CATSPVSNGEVGYTF	TGTGCCACCAGCCCCGTGTCCAACGGGGAGGTTGGCTACACCTTC
TRBD2	.	TRBV7-9	TRBJ2-7	CASSPRGGIYEQYF	TGTGCCAGCAGCCCCCGGGGAGGGATCTACGAGCAGTACTTC
.	.	TRBV12-3/TRBV12-4	TRBJ1-6	CASTLDLRVPHF	TGTGCCAGCACCCTCGACCTCCGGGTACCCCACTTT
TRBD2	.	TRBV19	TRBJ2-1	CASSTRTSGVSYNEQFF	TGTGCCAGTAGTACACGTACTAGCGGGGTCTCCTACAATGAGCAGTTCTTC
.	.	TRBV7-9	TRBJ1-1	CASSLFSQTEAFF	TGTGCCAGCAGCTTATTCTCCCAGACTGAAGCTTTCTTT
TRBD1	.	TRBV25-1	TRBJ1-1	CASSMGQLNTEAFF	TGTGCCAGCAGTATGGGACAGCTGAACACTGAAGCTTTCTTT
TRBD2	.	TRBV19	TRBJ2-7	CASSMTSGAYEQYF	TGTGCCAGTAGTATGACTAGCGGCGCCTACGAGCAGTACTTC
TRBD1	.	TRBV14	TRBJ2-3	CASSLQGIRQYF	TGTGCCAGCAGCCTACAGGGGATTAGACAGTATTTT
.	.	TRBV6-5	TRBJ1-5	CASGVGVDQPQHF	TGTGCCTCCGGGGTCGGAGTGGATCAGCCCCAGCATTTT
.	.	TRBV7-2	TRBJ2-7	CASKKQGYEQYF	TGTGCCAGCAAGAAACAGGGCTACGAGCAGTACTTC
.	.	TRBV7-2	TRBJ2-2	CASSLGGSGTGELFF	TGTGCCAGCAGCTTAGGTGGGAGTGGGACCGGGGAGCTGTTTTTT
.	.	TRBV29-1	TRBJ2-1	CSVVQAVIGSYNEQFF	TGCAGCGTTGTCCAAGCGGTCATAGGCTCCTACAATGAGCAGTTCTTC
.	.	TRBV10-1	TRBJ1-5	CASSPWGWGYQPQHF	TGCGCCAGCAGCCCTTGGGGCTGGGGTTATCAGCCCCAGCATTTT
TRBD1	.	TRBV11-2	TRBJ2-7	CASSLGTGPYEQYF	TGTGCCAGCAGCTTAGGGACAGGGCCCTACGAGCAGTACTTC
TRBD1	.	TRBV27	TRBJ1-1	CASHSIPGGMNTEAFF	TGTGCCAGCCACAGCATACCAGGGGGAATGAACACTGAAGCTTTCTTT
TRBD2	.	TRBV5-4	TRBJ2-5	CASSFPSGGEETQYF	TGTGCCAGCAGCTTTCCTAGCGGGGGGGAAGAGACCCAGTACTTC
.	.	TRBV5-1	TRBJ1-2	CASSLDMYGYTF	TGCGCCAGCAGCTTGGACATGTATGGCTACACCTTC
.	once	TRBV24-1	TRBJ2-1	CATSDPHTFSYNEQFF	TGTGCCACCAGTGACCCCCACACGTTCTCCTACAATGAGCAGTTCTTC
.	.	TRBV19	TRBJ1-4	CASSGRLGLVNEKLFF	TGTGCCAGTAGTGGGCGACTAGGGTTGGTTAATGAAAAACTGTTTTTT
.	.	TRBV7-9	TRBJ2-6	CASSLKPGAGANVLTF	TGTGCCAGCAGCTTAAAGCCAGGGGCTGGGGCCAACGTCCTGACTTTC
.	.	TRBV5-4	TRBJ2-5	CASTHSETQYF	TGTGCCAGCACCCACTCGGAGACCCAGTACTTC
.	.	TRBV27	TRBJ2-7	CASRRVDEQYF	TGTGCCAGCAGACGGGTCGACGAGCAGTACTTC
.	.	TRBV18	TRBJ2-3	CASSRIRGDGETSTDTQYF	TGTGCCAGCTCGCGCATCAGGGGGGACGGAGAAACTAGCACAGATACGCAGTATTTT
.	.	TRBV4-1	TRBJ2-1	CASSQTPTGRNEQFF	TGCGCCAGCAGCCAAACACCGACAGGGAGGAATGAGCAGTTCTTC
.	.	TRBV19	TRBJ2-7	CASSIGSSSRRDEQYF	TGTGCCAGTAGTATTGGGTCTTCCAGCCGGAGGGACGAGCAGTACTTC
TRBD1	.	TRBV11-2	TRBJ1-1	CASTRGTGVMGTEAFF	TGTGCCAGCACCCGAGGAACAGGGGTGATGGGAACTGAAGCTTTCTTT
TRBD2	.	TRBV19	TRBJ2-5	CASSIPPTSGGYQETQYF	TGTGCCAGTAGTATCCCCCCGACTAGCGGGGGGTACCAAGAGACCCAGTACTTC
.	.	TRBV25-1	TRBJ1-2	CASSEPGRGGYGYTF	TGTGCCAGCAGTGAACCGGGACGGGGAGGCTATGGCTACACCTTC
.	.	TRBV27	TRBJ2-5	CASSLSSWDSKETQYF	TGTGCCAGCAGTTTATCGAGCTGGGACTCAAAAGAGACCCAGTACTTC
.	.	TRBV7-9	TRBJ2-3	CASSLGASDTQYF	TGTGCCAGCAGCTTAGGGGCCAGCGATACGCAGTATTTT
TRBD1	.	TRBV20-1	TRBJ1-3	CSAGGRDGTGGNTIYF	TGCAGTGCTGGTGGAAGGGACGGGACAGGGGGAAACACCATATATTTT
.	few	TRBV11-2	TRBJ1-5	CASSRTANSNQPQHF	TGTGCCAGCAGCCGTACAGCAAATAGCAATCAGCCCCAGCATTTT
TRBD1	.	TRBV28	TRBJ2-7	CASSDRGLAQYF	TGTGCCAGCAGCGACAGGGGGTTAGCGCAGTACTTC
.	.	TRBV5-1	TRBJ1-1	CASSLSAGANTEAFF	TGCGCCAGCAGCTTGTCGGCAGGGGCAAACACTGAAGCTTTCTTT
TRBD1	.	TRBV2	TRBJ2-2	CASSGSGGMEVTGELFF	TGTGCCAGCAGTGGTTCAGGGGGCATGGAGGTCACCGGGGAGCTGTTTTTT
TRBD2	.	TRBV3-1/TRBV3-2	TRBJ2-1	CASSTKAGGPYNEQFF	TGTGCCAGCAGCACTAAAGCGGGAGGACCATACAATGAGCAGTTCTTC
.	.	TRBV6-5	TRBJ2-7	CASSSDRNSYEQYF	TGTGCCAGCAGTTCTGACAGGAACTCCTACGAGCAGTACTTC
TRBD2	.	TRBV19	TRBJ2-1	CASSLTHPEVRASGAYNEQFF	TGTGCCAGTAGTCTCACACACCCGGAAGTGCGGGCTAGCGGGGCCTACAATGAGCAGTTCTTC
TRBD1	.	TRBV6-5	TRBJ1-1	CAVSRQGASEAFF	TGTGCCGTCAGCCGGCAGGGGGCCTCTGAAGCTTTCTTT
TRBD1	.	TRBV27	TRBJ2-3	CASHRGRITDTQYF	TGTGCCAGCCACAGGGGGCGCATTACAGATACGCAGTATTTT
TRBD1	.	TRBV9	TRBJ2-1	CASSVGGQGMNEQFF	TGTGCCAGCAGCGTTGGGGGACAGGGGATGAATGAGCAGTTCTTC
.	few	TRBV24-1	TRBJ2-2	CATSRMAGELFF	TGTGCCACCAGCAGGATGGCCGGGGAGCTGTTTTTT
TRBD1	.	TRBV6-1	TRBJ2-2	CASSGRTGGGPGELFF	TGTGCCAGCAGTGGTCGGACAGGGGGCGGCCCCGGGGAGCTGTTTTTT
.	.	TRBV11-2	TRBJ1-6	CASSLDRDSPLHF	TGTGCCAGCAGCTTAGATCGGGATTCACCCCTCCACTTT